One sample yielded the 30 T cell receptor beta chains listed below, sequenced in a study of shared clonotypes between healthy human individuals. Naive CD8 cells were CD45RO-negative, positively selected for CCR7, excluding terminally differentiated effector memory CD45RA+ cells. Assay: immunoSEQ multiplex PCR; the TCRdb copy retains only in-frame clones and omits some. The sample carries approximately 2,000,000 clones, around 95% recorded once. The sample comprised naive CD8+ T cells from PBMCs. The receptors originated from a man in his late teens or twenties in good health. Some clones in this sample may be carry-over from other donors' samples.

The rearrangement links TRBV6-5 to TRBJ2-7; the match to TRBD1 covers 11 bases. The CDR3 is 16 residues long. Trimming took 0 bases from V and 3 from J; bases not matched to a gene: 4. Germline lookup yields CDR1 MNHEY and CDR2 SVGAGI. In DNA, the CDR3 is TGTGCCAGCAGTTACTCGTGGACAGGGGGCCTCTACGAGCAGTACTTC. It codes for CASSYSWTGGLYEQYF.

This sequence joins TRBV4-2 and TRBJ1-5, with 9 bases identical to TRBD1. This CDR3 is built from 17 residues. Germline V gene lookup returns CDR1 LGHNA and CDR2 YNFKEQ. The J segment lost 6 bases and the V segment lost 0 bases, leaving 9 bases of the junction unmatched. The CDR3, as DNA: TGTGCCAGCAGCCAAGATATGGACAGGGGAAGAGGTCAGCCCCAGCATTTT. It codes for CASSQDMDRGRGQPQHF.

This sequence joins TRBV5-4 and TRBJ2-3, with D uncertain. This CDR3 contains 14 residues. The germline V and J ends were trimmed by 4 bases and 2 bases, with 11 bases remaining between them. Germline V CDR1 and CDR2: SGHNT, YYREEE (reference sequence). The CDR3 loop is CASSGTGYTDTQYF. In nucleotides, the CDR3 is TGTGCCAGCAGCGGCACGGGCTACACAGATACGCAGTATTTT.

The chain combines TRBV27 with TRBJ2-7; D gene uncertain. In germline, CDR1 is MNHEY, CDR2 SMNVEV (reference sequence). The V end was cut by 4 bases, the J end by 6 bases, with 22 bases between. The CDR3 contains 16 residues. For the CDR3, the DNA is TGTGCCAGCAGTTCCGCCTCCGGGCAATGGGCGCGCGAGCAGTACTTC. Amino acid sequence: CASSSASGQWAREQYF.

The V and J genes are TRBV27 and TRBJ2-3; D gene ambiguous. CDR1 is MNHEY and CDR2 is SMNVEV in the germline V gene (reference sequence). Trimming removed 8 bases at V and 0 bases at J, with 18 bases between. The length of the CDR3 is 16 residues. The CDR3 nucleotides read TGTGCCAGCCGCCACACAGCCCCCATTAGCACAGATACGCAGTATTTT. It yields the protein CASRHTAPISTDTQYF.

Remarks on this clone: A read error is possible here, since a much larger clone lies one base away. CDR3 in amino acids: CASSYGYEQYF. The CDR3 coding sequence is TGTGCCAGCAGTTACGGTTACGAGCAGTACTTC. J is TRBJ2-7 and V is TRBV2; D is unclear. V gave up 5 bases and J gave up 4 bases, with 6 bases separating them. The germline V gene has CDR1 SNHLY and CDR2 FYNNEI. CDR3 length equals 11 residues.

The DNA for the CDR3 is TGTGCCAGCAGTTACAACAGGGGCTACGAGCAGTACTTC. Translating it yields CASSYNRGYEQYF. V gene TRBV27 combines with J gene TRBJ2-7, with 7 bases aligning to TRBD1. V trimming: 4 bases; J trimming: 3 bases; junction bases outside the gene matches: 3. CDR1 is MNHEY and CDR2 is SMNVEV in the germline V gene (reference sequence). The CDR3 is made up of 13 amino acids.

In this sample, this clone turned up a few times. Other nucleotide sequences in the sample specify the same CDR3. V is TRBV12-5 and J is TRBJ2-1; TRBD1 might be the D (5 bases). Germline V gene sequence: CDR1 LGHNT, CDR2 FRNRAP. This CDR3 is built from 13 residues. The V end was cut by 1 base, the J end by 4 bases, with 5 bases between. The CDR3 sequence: CASGLGQYNEQFF. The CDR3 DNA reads TGTGCTAGTGGTTTGGGACAGTACAATGAGCAGTTCTTC.

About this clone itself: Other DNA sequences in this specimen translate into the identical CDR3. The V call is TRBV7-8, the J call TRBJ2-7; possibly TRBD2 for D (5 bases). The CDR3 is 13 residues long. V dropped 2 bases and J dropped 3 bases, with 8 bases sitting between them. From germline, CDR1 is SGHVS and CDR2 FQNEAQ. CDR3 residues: CASSLRRDYEQYF. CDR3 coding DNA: TGTGCCAGCAGCTTACGACGGGACTACGAGCAGTACTTC.

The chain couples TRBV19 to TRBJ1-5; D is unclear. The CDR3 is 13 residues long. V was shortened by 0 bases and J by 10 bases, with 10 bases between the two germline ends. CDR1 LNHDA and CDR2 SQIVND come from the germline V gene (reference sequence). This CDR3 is CASSIDLSLPQHF. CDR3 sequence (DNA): TGTGCCAGTAGTATAGATCTAAGCCTCCCCCAGCATTTT.

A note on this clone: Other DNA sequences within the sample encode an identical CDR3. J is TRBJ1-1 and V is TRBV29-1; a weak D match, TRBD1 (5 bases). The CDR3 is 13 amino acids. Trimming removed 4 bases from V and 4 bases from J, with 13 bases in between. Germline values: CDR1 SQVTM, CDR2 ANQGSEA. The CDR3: CSVVGGGLTEAFF. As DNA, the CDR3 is TGCAGCGTTGTGGGGGGGGGACTCACTGAAGCTTTCTTT.

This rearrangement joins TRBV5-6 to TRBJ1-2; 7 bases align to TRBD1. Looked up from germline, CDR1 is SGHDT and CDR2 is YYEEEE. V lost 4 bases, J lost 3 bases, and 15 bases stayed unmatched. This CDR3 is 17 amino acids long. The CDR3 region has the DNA TGTGCCAGCAGCACCTTCTACCGGGACAGTCAGTACTATGGCTACACCTTC. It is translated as CASSTFYRDSQYYGYTF. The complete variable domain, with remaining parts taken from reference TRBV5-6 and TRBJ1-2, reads DAGVTQSPTHLIKTRGQQVTLRCSPKSGHDTVSWYQQALGQGPQFIFQYYEEEERQRGNFPDRFSGHQFPNYSSELNVNALLLGDSALYLCASSTFYRDSQYYGYTFGSGTRLTVV.

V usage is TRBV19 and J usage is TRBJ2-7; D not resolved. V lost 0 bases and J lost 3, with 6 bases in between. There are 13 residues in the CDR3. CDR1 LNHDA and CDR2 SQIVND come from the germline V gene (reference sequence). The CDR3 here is CASSIDVGYEQYF. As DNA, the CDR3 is TGTGCCAGTAGTATAGATGTCGGCTACGAGCAGTACTTC.

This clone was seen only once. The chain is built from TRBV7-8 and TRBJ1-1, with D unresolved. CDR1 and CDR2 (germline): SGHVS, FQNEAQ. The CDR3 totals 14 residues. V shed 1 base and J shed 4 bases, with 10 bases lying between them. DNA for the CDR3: TGTGCCAGCAGCTTAGAGGAAGGGCTCACTGAAGCTTTCTTT. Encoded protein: CASSLEEGLTEAFF.

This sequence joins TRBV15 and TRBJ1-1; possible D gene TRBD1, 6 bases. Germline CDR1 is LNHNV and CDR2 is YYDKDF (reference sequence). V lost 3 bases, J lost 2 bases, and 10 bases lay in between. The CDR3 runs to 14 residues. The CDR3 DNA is TGTGCCACCAGCAGCCGGACAGTCAACACTGAAGCTTTCTTT. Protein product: CATSSRTVNTEAFF.

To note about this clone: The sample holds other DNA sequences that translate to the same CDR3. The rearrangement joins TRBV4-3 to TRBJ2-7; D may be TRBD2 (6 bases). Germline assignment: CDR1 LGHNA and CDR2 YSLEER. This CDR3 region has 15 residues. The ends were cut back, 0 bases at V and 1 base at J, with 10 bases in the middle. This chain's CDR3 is CASSQDRESSYEQYF. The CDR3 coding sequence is TGCGCCAGCAGCCAAGATCGGGAGAGTTCCTACGAGCAGTACTTC.

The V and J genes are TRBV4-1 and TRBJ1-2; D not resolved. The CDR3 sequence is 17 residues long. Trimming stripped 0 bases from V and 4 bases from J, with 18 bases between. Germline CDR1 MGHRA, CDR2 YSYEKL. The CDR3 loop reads CASSQDRGSRQRYGYTF. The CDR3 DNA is TGCGCCAGCAGCCAAGATAGAGGGAGTCGCCAGCGCTATGGCTACACCTTC.

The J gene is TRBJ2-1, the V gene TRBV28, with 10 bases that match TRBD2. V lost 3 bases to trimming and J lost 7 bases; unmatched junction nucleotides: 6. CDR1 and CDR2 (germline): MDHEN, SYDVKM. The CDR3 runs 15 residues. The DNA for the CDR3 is TGTGCCAGCAGTTTTACACTAGCGGGATTGAATGAGCAGTTCTTC. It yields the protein CASSFTLAGLNEQFF.

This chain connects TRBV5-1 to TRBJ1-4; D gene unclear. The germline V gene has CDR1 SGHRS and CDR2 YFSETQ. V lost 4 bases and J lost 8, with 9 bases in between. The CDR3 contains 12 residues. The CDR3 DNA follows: TGCGCCAGCAGCCATCCAGAGGAAAAACTGTTTTTT. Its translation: CASSHPEEKLFF.

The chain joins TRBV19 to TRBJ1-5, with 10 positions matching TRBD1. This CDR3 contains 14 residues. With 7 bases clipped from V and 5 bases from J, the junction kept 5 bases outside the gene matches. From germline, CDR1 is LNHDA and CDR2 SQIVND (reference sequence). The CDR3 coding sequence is TGTGCCAGTACCCCCGGGACAGGGGATCAGCCCCAGCATTTT. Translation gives CASTPGTGDQPQHF.

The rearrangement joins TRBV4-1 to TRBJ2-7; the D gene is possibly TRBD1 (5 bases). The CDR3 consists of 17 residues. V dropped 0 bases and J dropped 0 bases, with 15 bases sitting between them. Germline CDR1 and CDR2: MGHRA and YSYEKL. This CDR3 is CASSQDPTDTSSYEQYF. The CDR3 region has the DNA TGCGCCAGCAGCCAAGATCCTACGGACACGAGCTCCTACGAGCAGTACTTC.

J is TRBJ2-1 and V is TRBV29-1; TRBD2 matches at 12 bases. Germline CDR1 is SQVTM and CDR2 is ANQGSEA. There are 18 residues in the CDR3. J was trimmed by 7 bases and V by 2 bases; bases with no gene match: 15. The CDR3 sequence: CSVELKLAGGYGFNEQFF. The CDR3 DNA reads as TGCAGCGTTGAACTAAAACTAGCGGGAGGCTATGGTTTTAATGAGCAGTTCTTC.

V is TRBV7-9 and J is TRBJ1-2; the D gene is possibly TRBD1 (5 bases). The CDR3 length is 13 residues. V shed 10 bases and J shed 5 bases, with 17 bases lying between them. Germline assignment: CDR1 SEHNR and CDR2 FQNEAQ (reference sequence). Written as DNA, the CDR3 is TGTGCCATCCCACCGGGACTGATTTATGGCTACACCTTC. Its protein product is CAIPPGLIYGYTF.

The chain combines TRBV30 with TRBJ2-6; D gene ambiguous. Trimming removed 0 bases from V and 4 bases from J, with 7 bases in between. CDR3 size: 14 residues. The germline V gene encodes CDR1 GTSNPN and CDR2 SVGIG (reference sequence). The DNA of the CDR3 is TGTGCCTGGAGTGTCAGGTCGGGGGCCAACGTCCTGACTTTC. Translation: CAWSVRSGANVLTF.

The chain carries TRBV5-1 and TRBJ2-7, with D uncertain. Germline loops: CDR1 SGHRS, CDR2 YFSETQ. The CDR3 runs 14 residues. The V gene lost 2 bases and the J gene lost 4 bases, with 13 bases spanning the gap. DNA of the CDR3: TGCGCCAGCAGCTTCGGTCACGGAGAATACGAGCAGTACTTC. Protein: CASSFGHGEYEQYF. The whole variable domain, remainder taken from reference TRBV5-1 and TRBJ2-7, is KAGVTQTPRYLIKTRGQQVTLSCSPISGHRSVSWYQQTPGQGLQFLFEYFSETQRNKGNFPGRFSGRQFSNSRSEMNVSTLELGDSALYLCASSFGHGEYEQYFGPGTRLTVT.

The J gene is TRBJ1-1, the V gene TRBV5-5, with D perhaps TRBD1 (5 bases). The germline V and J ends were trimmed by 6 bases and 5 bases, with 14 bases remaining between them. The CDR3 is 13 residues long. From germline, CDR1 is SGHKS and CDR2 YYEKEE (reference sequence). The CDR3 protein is CASNDRIWTEAFF. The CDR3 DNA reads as TGTGCCAGCAACGACAGAATATGGACTGAAGCTTTCTTT.

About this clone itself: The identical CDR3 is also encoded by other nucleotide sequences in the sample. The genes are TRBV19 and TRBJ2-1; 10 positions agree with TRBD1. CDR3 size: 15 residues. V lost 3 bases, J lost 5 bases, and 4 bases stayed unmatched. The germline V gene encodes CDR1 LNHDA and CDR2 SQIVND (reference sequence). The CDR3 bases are TGTGCCAGTAGTATTTGGGACAGGGGTAACAATGAGCAGTTCTTC. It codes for CASSIWDRGNNEQFF.

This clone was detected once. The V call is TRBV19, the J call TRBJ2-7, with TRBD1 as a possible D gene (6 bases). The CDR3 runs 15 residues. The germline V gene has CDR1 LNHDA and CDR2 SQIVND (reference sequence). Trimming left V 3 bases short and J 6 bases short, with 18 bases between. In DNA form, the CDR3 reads TGTGCCAGTAGTATTTCTGGGACACCGCTCGCCGAGCAGTACTTC. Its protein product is CASSISGTPLAEQYF.

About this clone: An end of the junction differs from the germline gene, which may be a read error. The CDR3 spells CALGGGEAFF. CDR3 coding DNA: TGCGCTCTGGGCGGTGGTGAAGCTTTCTTT. This sequence joins TRBV6-1 and TRBJ1-1; no definite D call. The CDR3 is made up of 10 amino acids. Germline V gene sequence: CDR1 MNHNS, CDR2 SASEGT.

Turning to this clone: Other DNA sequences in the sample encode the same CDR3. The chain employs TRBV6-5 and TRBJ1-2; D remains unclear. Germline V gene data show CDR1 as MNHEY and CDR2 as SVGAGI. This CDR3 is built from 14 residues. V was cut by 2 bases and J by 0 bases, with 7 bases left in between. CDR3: CASSYSGANYGYTF. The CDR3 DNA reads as TGTGCCAGCAGTTACAGTGGAGCTAACTATGGCTACACCTTC.